The table lists the clone carrying this TCR beta chain with a few counts. Its antigen is not identified. The sample comes from a study of T cells after yellow fever vaccination. In the study overall: Preparation used SMART-Seq v4 Ultra Low Input for the low-cell-number fractions. Study results and limitations: CD4 and CD8 compartments shared a small share of clonotypes, likely from convergent recombination. Post-booster repertoires contained most primary-vaccination clones again (approximately 97% CD4, about 88% CD8). A faster peak, day 5 versus 15, was reached by the weaker secondary response.

MiXCR, applied by TCRdb to the 5' RACE reads, yields one record per CDR3 protein. Among hundreds of thousands of distinct CDR3 sequences listed, 6.2% were seen once. The germline V gene has CDR1 SEHNR and CDR2 FQNEAQ (reference sequence). This CDR3 comprises 16 residues. Trimming pared 7 bases from V and 3 bases from J, leaving 19 bases between. Sequencing used PBMCs, obtained 5 days after the yellow fever booster vaccination. The rearrangement uses TRBV7-9 and TRBJ2-1; perhaps TRBD2 as D (5 bases). This sequence was found in a man under 40 who received the YFV17D yellow fever vaccine. As DNA, the CDR3 is TGTGCCAGCACCCCCTTGGGAGTAGCGAACTACAATGAGCAGTTCTTC. Translation gives CASTPLGVANYNEQFF.